These T cell receptor beta chains were read from a single sample in a study of human T cells and chemical hapten exposure. MiXCR, run by TCRdb on the RACE reads, gives a single entry per CDR3 protein. This table holds tens of thousands of distinct CDR3 sequences, roughly 8.5% found once. Sequencing was done on a sample of whole blood. The receptors were gathered from a female donor in good health. Some clones in this sample may be carry-over from other donors' samples. CDR3s include the opening cysteine and the closing phenylalanine or tryptophan. D genes are given only for firm matches. Expanded clones are given a class, and other clones once, few, many or no size at all.

clone_size | j_call | d_call | v_call | cdr3_nt | cdr3_aa
few | TRBJ1-1 | - | TRBV19 | TGTGCCAGTAGTTCTCCCTGGTGGACTGAAGCTTTCTTT | CASSSPWWTEAFF
few | TRBJ2-1 | TRBD2 | TRBV29-1 | TGCAGCGTTGAATGGGGACTAGTAGGGCATGAGCAGTTCTTC | CSVEWGLVGHEQFF
few | TRBJ1-2 | - | TRBV5-1 | TGCGCCAGCAGCTTGGGAAATAACTATGGCTACACCTTC | CASSLGNNYGYTF
- | TRBJ2-7 | - | TRBV28 | TGTGCCAGCACCCTAGGGGGGGGGCCCTACGAGCAGTACTTC | CASTLGGGPYEQYF
few | TRBJ2-7 | - | TRBV27 | TGTGCCAGCAAGAGAGGGGGGAGCTCCTACGAGCAGTACTTC | CASKRGGSSYEQYF
- | TRBJ2-6 | - | TRBV12-3/TRBV12-4 | TGTGCCAGCAGCCCTACTGGGGCCAACGTCCTGACTTTC | CASSPTGANVLTF
many | TRBJ1-5 | - | TRBV5-5 | TGTGCCAGCAGCCCCCTTCCGGGTGGCAATCAGCCCCAGCATTTT | CASSPLPGGNQPQHF
many | TRBJ2-1 | TRBD2 | TRBV7-2 | TGTGCCAGCAGCCCCTCTCTACTAGCGAATGAGCAGTTCTTC | CASSPSLLANEQFF
many | TRBJ2-1 | TRBD2 | TRBV2 | TGTGCCAGCAGTCCGGGAGGTACGAATGAGCAGTTCTTC | CASSPGGTNEQFF
few | TRBJ2-3 | TRBD2 | TRBV4-1 | TGCGCCAGCAGCCACGACTCTTCTGCGGGAGGCGCAGATACGCAGTATTTT | CASSHDSSAGGADTQYF
many | TRBJ2-1 | - | TRBV4-1 | TGCGCCAGCAGCCAAGATGTTCTCGCGGGGTGGACTGAGCAGTTCTTC | CASSQDVLAGWTEQFF
- | TRBJ2-3 | - | TRBV14 | TGTGCCAGCAGCCAGGCTGCAGATACGCAGTATTTT | CASSQAADTQYF
- | TRBJ1-4 | TRBD1 | TRBV27 | TGTGCCAGCGGGCGGACAGGGTTTGTTTCAACTAATGAAAAACTGTTTTTT | CASGRTGFVSTNEKLFF
few | TRBJ1-5 | TRBD1 | TRBV4-1 | TGCGCCAGCAGCCAGACAGGGGGAGATCAGCCCCAGCATTTT | CASSQTGGDQPQHF
many | TRBJ2-5 | TRBD2 | TRBV7-9 | TGTGCCAGCAGCCTACTAGCGGGAGGCTACCAAGAGACCCAGTACTTC | CASSLLAGGYQETQYF
- | TRBJ1-5 | - | TRBV6-2/TRBV6-3 | TGTGCCAGCAGTGACGAGGAACCCCAGCATTTT | CASSDEEPQHF
- | TRBJ2-7 | - | TRBV20-1 | TGCAGTGCTAGAAACGGGATATCCTACGAGCAGTACTTC | CSARNGISYEQYF
- | TRBJ2-1 | - | TRBV3-1 | TGTGCCAGCAGCCGCGTCGGCGCTACAGCCTACAATGAGCAGTTCTTC | CASSRVGATAYNEQFF
- | TRBJ2-1 | - | TRBV13 | TGTGCCAGCAGCTTAGGGTTATGGGAGCAGTTCTTC | CASSLGLWEQFF
few | TRBJ1-3 | - | TRBV11-2 | TGTGCCAGCAGCTTAGATCGAAAGGACAGAATAACTGGAAACACCATATATTTT | CASSLDRKDRITGNTIYF
few | TRBJ1-1 | - | TRBV4-3 | TGCGCCAGCAGCCAAGAGGGAATCATGAACACTGAAGCTTTCTTT | CASSQEGIMNTEAFF
few | TRBJ2-5 | TRBD2 | TRBV6-2/TRBV6-3 | TGTGCCAGCAGTCGCCCAGCGGGAGGCCAAGAGACCCAGTACTTC | CASSRPAGGQETQYF
- | TRBJ2-1 | - | TRBV12-3/TRBV12-4 | TGTGCCAGCAGTTTCGGCGGGACCCTGTCCTACAATGAGCAGTTCTTC | CASSFGGTLSYNEQFF
- | TRBJ1-5 | - | TRBV19 | TGTGCCAGTAGCGCCGCGGTGGGGTATAGCAATCAGCCCCAGCATTTT | CASSAAVGYSNQPQHF
few | TRBJ2-2 | TRBD2 | TRBV10-3 | TGTGCCATCAGAGGACTAGCGGGAGGAGTAGGCACCGGGGAGCTGTTTTTT | CAIRGLAGGVGTGELFF
- | TRBJ1-3 | - | TRBV11-2 | TGTGCCAGCAGCAGGATAAGCTCTGGAAACACCATATATTTT | CASSRISSGNTIYF
few | TRBJ2-1 | - | TRBV4-2 | TGTGCCAGCAGCCCACGCAGGGATTCCTACAATGAGCAGTTCTTC | CASSPRRDSYNEQFF
few | TRBJ2-7 | TRBD2 | TRBV6-6 | TGTGCCAGCAGTTACTCCACTAGCGGCCACGAGCAGTACTTC | CASSYSTSGHEQYF
once | TRBJ2-7 | TRBD1 | TRBV5-1 | TGCGCCAGCAGCCCTAAACAGGGGTTCAACGCCTACGAGCAGTACTTC | CASSPKQGFNAYEQYF
few | TRBJ1-6 | - | TRBV6-1 | TGTGCCAGCAGCGACATTGGCGGGAATAATTCACCCCTCCACTTT | CASSDIGGNNSPLHF
- | TRBJ2-4 | TRBD2 | TRBV2 | TGTGCCAGCTCGATGACTAGCGGGATTGACATTCAGTACTTC | CASSMTSGIDIQYF
- | TRBJ1-5 | TRBD1 | TRBV20-1 | TGCAGTGCTGAGGACAGGAACGGGAATCAGCCCCAGCATTTT | CSAEDRNGNQPQHF
- | TRBJ1-2 | - | TRBV19 | TGTGCCAGTAGTACGGGGGGCGACTATGGCTACACCTTC | CASSTGGDYGYTF
few | TRBJ1-1 | - | TRBV29-1 | TGCAGCGTCAGGACCCTTAACACTGAAGCTTTCTTT | CSVRTLNTEAFF